The 17 T cell receptor beta chains listed next were all sequenced from one sample in a study of blood T cell repertoires in COVID-19. Sequenced by immunoSEQ multiplex PCR; TCRdb stores in-frame clones only, minus some. Of around 110,000 clones in the sample, around 78% were seen once. The sequenced material came from peripheral blood. Receptors were obtained from a man aged 25-45 years with acute or convalescent COVID-19.

This chain connects TRBV7-3 to TRBJ2-3; TRBD1 matches 10 bases. V trimming: 5 bases; J trimming: 5 bases; junction bases outside the gene matches: 7. The CDR3 has 15 residues. Per the germline V gene, CDR1 is SGHTA and CDR2 is FQGTGA. CDR3 protein: CASSSDRGQGDTQYF. The CDR3, as DNA: TGTGCCAGCAGCAGCGACAGGGGGCAAGGAGATACGCAGTATTTT.

This chain links TRBV19 with TRBJ2-2, with TRBD1 matching 7 bases. V shed 4 bases and J 7 bases; nucleotides not matched to a gene: 6. CDR1 and CDR2 (germline): LNHDA, SQIVND (reference sequence). CDR3 length: 14 amino acids. This chain's CDR3 is CASSRTGLIGELFF. In nucleotides, the CDR3 is TGTGCCAGTAGTAGGACAGGACTGATCGGGGAGCTGTTTTTT.

J is TRBJ2-3 and V is TRBV29-1; 7 positions match TRBD2. CDR3 length: 16 residues. From germline, CDR1 is SQVTM and CDR2 ANQGSEA. Unmatched junction bases numbered 12, after V lost 6 bases and J lost 0 bases. The CDR3: CSVGSPQRGSTDTQYF. CDR3 bases: TGCAGCGTAGGATCCCCCCAGCGGGGTAGCACAGATACGCAGTATTTT.

The rearrangement links TRBV11-1 to TRBJ1-6, with D uncertain. This CDR3 has 16 amino acids. Trimming cost V 1 base and J 5 bases, with 12 bases left between them. CDR1 and CDR2 (germline): SGHAT, FQDESV (reference sequence). The DNA of the CDR3 is TGTGCCAGCAGCTTAGAGCGGACTGACCATAATTCACCCCTCCACTTT. Translating gives CASSLERTDHNSPLHF. Filled out from reference TRBV11-1 and TRBJ1-6, the complete variable domain reads EAEVAQSPRYKITEKSQAVAFWCDPISGHATLYWYRQILGQGPELLVQFQDESVVDDSQLPKDRFSAERLKGVDSTLKIQPAELGDSAMYLCASSLERTDHNSPLHFGNGTRLTVT.

This chain uses TRBV27 with TRBJ1-2, with D possibly matching TRBD1 (5 bases). In germline, CDR1 is MNHEY, CDR2 SMNVEV (reference sequence). The germline V and J ends were trimmed by 3 bases and 7 bases, with 21 bases remaining between them. This CDR3 comprises 16 residues. The CDR3 DNA sequence: TGTGCCAGCAGTTTCTCAGGGACCGTTTTGGGAGGTGGCTACACCTTC. Translating it yields CASSFSGTVLGGGYTF.

The V call is TRBV12-5, the J call TRBJ2-3; 7 bases match TRBD1. Germline-derived CDR1 and CDR2 are LGHNT and FRNRAP. The CDR3 sequence is 11 residues long. The V segment lost 5 bases and the J segment 11 bases; nucleotides outside the gene matches: 4. CDR3 sequence reads: CASGNRDRQYF. The DNA of the CDR3 is TGTGCTAGTGGTAACCGGGACAGGCAGTATTTT.

This chain uses TRBV7-3 with TRBJ1-2, with 8 nucleotides matching TRBD1. The CDR3 extends over 15 amino acids. CDR1 SGHTA and CDR2 FQGTGA come from the germline V gene. The V gene end was trimmed by 6 bases and the J gene end by 7 bases; junction bases not matched to a gene: 13. CDR3 residues: CASRPEPGGERGYTF. The CDR3 DNA follows: TGTGCCAGCAGACCTGAACCAGGGGGCGAGCGTGGCTACACCTTC.

The rearrangement links TRBV11-2 to TRBJ2-3, with TRBD2 matching over 8 bases. The V segment lost 5 bases and the J segment 6 bases; nucleotides outside the gene matches: 4. The CDR3 is 13 amino acids. The germline CDR1 and CDR2 sequences are SGHAT and FQNNGV. The CDR3 is CASSPGGADTQYF. The CDR3 DNA is TGTGCCAGCAGCCCCGGGGGGGCGGATACGCAGTATTTT.

The rearrangement links TRBV20-1 to TRBJ1-1; 9 bases agree with TRBD1. CDR3 length: 15 residues. V trimming: 3 bases; J trimming: 5 bases; junction bases outside the gene matches: 10. Germline V lookup: CDR1 DFQATT, CDR2 SNEGSKA (reference sequence). This CDR3 is CSASPGTGWWTEAFF. DNA for the CDR3: TGCAGTGCTAGTCCCGGGACAGGGTGGTGGACTGAAGCTTTCTTT.

The count of this clone is one. The chain employs TRBV9 and TRBJ2-2; D remains unclear. V was clipped by 4 bases and J by 7 bases, with 14 bases between them. Germline V gene lookup returns CDR1 SGDLS and CDR2 YYNGEE. This CDR3 is built from 14 residues. This chain's CDR3 is CASSPRSSVGELFF. The CDR3 DNA reads TGTGCCAGCAGCCCACGGTCCTCGGTCGGGGAGCTGTTTTTT.

V and J are TRBV2 and TRBJ1-2; D remains unclear. Germline V lookup: CDR1 SNHLY, CDR2 FYNNEI. The CDR3 runs 15 residues. The V end was cut by 5 bases, the J end by 5 bases, with 18 bases between. In nucleotides, the CDR3 is TGTGCCAGCAGTCCCTCATTGGCCCCTCCATATGGCTACACCTTC. It codes for CASSPSLAPPYGYTF.

The V call is TRBV18, the J call TRBJ2-7, with 13 bases fitting TRBD2. There are 17 residues in the CDR3. With 4 bases clipped from V and 3 bases from J, the junction kept 9 bases outside the gene matches. The germline V gene encodes CDR1 KGHSH and CDR2 LQKENI. CDR3 sequence reads: CASSLTSGRSASYEQYV. CDR3 in DNA: TGTGCCAGCTCACTGACTAGCGGGAGGTCCGCAAGCTACGAGCAGTACGTC.

The chain has TRBV5-4 and TRBJ2-1; 9 bases agree with TRBD2. The CDR3 consists of 17 residues. The V gene's germline CDR1 is SGHNT and CDR2 YYREEE (reference sequence). V lost 4 bases and J lost 0; bases outside the gene matches: 8. The CDR3 sequence is CASSRSSGVSSYNEQFF. The DNA of the CDR3 is TGTGCCAGCAGCCGATCTAGCGGGGTGAGCTCCTACAATGAGCAGTTCTTC.

J is TRBJ2-3 and V is TRBV12-3 or TRBV12-4, with a possible D match to TRBD2 (6 bases). The CDR3 runs to 13 residues. Deletions cut 8 bases from V and 3 bases from J, with 12 bases between. The CDR3 DNA reads as TGTGCCAGCGTCGCGGGATTGACAGATACGCAGTATTTT. Its protein product is CASVAGLTDTQYF.

The V and J genes are TRBV7-3 and TRBJ2-2; possibly TRBD1 for D (6 bases). Trimming shortened V by 2 bases and J by 4 bases, and 11 bases separated the two germline ends. Germline lookup yields CDR1 SGHTA and CDR2 FQGTGA. The CDR3 loop spans 15 amino acids. DNA for the CDR3: TGTGCCAGCAGCTTAGGCAGGGGCCGCACCGGGGAGCTGTTTTTT. Translation gives CASSLGRGRTGELFF.

The J gene is TRBJ2-5, the V gene TRBV10-3, with 7 nucleotides matching TRBD2. CDR1 and CDR2 (germline): ENHRY, SYGVKD. The V segment lost 5 bases and the J segment 5 bases; nucleotides outside the gene matches: 14. The CDR3 consists of 16 residues. This CDR3 reads CAISNPLAGGVETQYF. The CDR3 bases are TGTGCCATCAGTAACCCGTTAGCGGGTGGGGTGGAGACCCAGTACTTC.

The rearrangement uses TRBV14 and TRBJ2-7; D not resolved. The germline V and J ends were trimmed by 0 bases and 3 bases, with 9 bases remaining between them. The CDR3 length is 14 residues. In germline, CDR1 is SGHDN, CDR2 FVKESK. CDR3 region: CASSQDLASYEQYF. Here the CDR3 DNA reads TGTGCCAGCAGCCAAGATCTGGCAAGCTACGAGCAGTACTTC.